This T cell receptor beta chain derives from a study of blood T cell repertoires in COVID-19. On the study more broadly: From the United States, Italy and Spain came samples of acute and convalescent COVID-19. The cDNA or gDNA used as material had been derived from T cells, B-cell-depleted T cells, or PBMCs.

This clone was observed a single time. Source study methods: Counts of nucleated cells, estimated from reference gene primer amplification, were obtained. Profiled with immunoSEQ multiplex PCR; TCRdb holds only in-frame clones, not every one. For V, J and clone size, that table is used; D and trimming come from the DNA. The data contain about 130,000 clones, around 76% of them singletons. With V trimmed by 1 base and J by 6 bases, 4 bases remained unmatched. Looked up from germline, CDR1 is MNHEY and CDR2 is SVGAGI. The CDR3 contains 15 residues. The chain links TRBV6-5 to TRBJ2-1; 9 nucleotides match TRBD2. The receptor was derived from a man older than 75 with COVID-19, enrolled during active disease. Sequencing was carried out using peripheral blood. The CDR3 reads CASSYFPAGGNEQFF. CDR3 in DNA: TGTGCCAGCAGTTACTTCCCAGCGGGAGGCAATGAGCAGTTCTTC.